This record covers a single TCR beta chain. This entry belongs to a study of blood T cell repertoires in COVID-19. For the study at large: The cDNA or gDNA used as material had been derived from T cells, B-cell-depleted T cells, or PBMCs.

Germline V CDR1 and CDR2: KGHSH, LQKENI. Trimming removed 1 base at V and 3 bases at J, with 7 bases between. This CDR3 region has 14 residues. Only in-frame clones appear in the TCRdb table, and some are missing; sequencing was by immunoSEQ multiplex PCR. Among around 84,000 clones listed, over 65% were seen once. The sequence was collected from a man aged 50 to 60 with active or convalescent COVID-19. V usage is TRBV18 and J usage is TRBJ1-5, with D possibly matching TRBD1 (5 bases). The sequencing sample was made of peripheral blood. CDR3 protein: CASSPQGNNQPQHF. CDR3 coding DNA: TGTGCCAGCTCACCACAGGGGAACAATCAGCCCCAGCATTTT.